Each of the 14 T cell receptor beta chains below was sequenced from the same sample in a study of cytomegalovirus exposure and HLA in healthy donors. Primers: 60 Vbeta forward and 13 Jbeta reverse. Clones were read by immunoSEQ multiplex PCR, and TCRdb kept only the in-frame ones, dropping some. Here the sample spans approximately 150,000 clones, roughly 70% being singletons. Sequenced input: PBMCs. The receptors shown here come from a woman aged 40 to 49 in good health and CMV-seronegative.

Comments on this clone: Sequence at one end of the junction differs from germline and may be a read error. The chain employs TRBV7-9 and TRBJ1-1, with D tentatively TRBD1 (6 bases). The CDR3 runs 13 residues. Germline V gene sequence: CDR1 SEHNR, CDR2 FQNEAQ (reference sequence). DNA of the CDR3: TGTTCCAGCAGCCAGGGACAAGACACTGAAGCTTTCTTT. It translates to CSSSQGQDTEAFF. The full variable domain, its missing parts supplied by reference TRBV7-9 and TRBJ1-1, is DTGVSQNPRHKITKRGQNVTFRCDPISEHNRLYWYRQTLGQGPEFLTYFQNEAQLEKSRLLSDRFSAERPKGSFSTLEIQRTEQGDSAMYLCSSSQGQDTEAFFGQGTRLTVV.

Only one count was recorded for this clone. The V gene is TRBV14, the J gene TRBJ2-5, with D perhaps matching TRBD1 (5 bases). The CDR3 is 15 amino acids. Between the trimmed V and J ends, which lost 0 bases and 4 bases, there was a span of 12 bases. Looked up from germline, CDR1 is SGHDN and CDR2 is FVKESK. This CDR3 reads CASSQDGYRIETQYF. In DNA, the CDR3 is TGTGCCAGCAGCCAAGACGGTTACAGGATAGAGACCCAGTACTTC.

This sequence joins TRBV10-3 and TRBJ1-1; 10 positions match TRBD1. CDR3 length: 15 amino acids. The trim removed 6 bases at V and 1 base at J, leaving 5 bases unmatched. Germline values: CDR1 ENHRY, CDR2 SYGVKD. Written as DNA, the CDR3 is TGTGCCATCAGGGGACAGGGGACAGGGAACACTGAAGCTTTCTTT. Residues: CAIRGQGTGNTEAFF.

This clone has a single count. This chain uses TRBV4-1 with TRBJ1-2; D uncertain. The CDR3 runs to 14 residues. Trimming left V 4 bases short and J 4 bases short, with 13 bases between. The germline V gene has CDR1 MGHRA and CDR2 YSYEKL. The CDR3 nucleotides are TGCGCCAGCAGCCCTCAGGAGGGTTCCTATGGCTACACCTTC. Translating gives CASSPQEGSYGYTF.

This clone has only one observation. The chain recombines TRBV29-1 with TRBJ1-1; a possible D gene is TRBD1 (6 bases). From germline, CDR1 is SQVTM and CDR2 ANQGSEA. Trimming pared 6 bases from V and 2 bases from J, leaving 13 bases between. The CDR3 has 13 residues. The CDR3 DNA reads TGCAGCGTAACACAGGGAATCAACACTGAAGCTTTCTTT. This gives the protein CSVTQGINTEAFF. The complete variable domain, with remaining parts taken from reference TRBV29-1 and TRBJ1-1, reads SAVISQKPSRDICQRGTSLTIQCQVDSQVTMMFWYRQQPGQSLTLIATANQGSEATYESGFVIDKFPISRPNLTFSTLTVSNMSPEDSSIYLCSVTQGINTEAFFGQGTRLTVV.

The CDR3 nucleotides read TGTGCCAGCAGTTGGACAGGGGTTAGCAATCAGCCCCAGCATTTT. Translated, it gives CASSWTGVSNQPQHF. The V and J genes are TRBV28 and TRBJ1-5, with 9 nucleotides matching TRBD1. Germline loops: CDR1 MDHEN, CDR2 SYDVKM. With 4 bases clipped from V and 0 bases from J, the junction kept 1 base outside the gene matches. The CDR3 has 15 amino acids.

CDR3 DNA sequence: TGTGCCAGCAGTGAAGGGGATGGCAGGGGAGGGCGTAACTATGGCTACACCTTC. This codes for CASSEGDGRGGRNYGYTF. This chain links TRBV2 with TRBJ1-2; D perhaps matches TRBD1 (6 bases). Germline CDR1 is SNHLY and CDR2 is FYNNEI. This CDR3 is 18 amino acids long. Trimming left V 1 base short and J 1 base short, with 19 bases between.

Note on this clone: One end of the junction is discordant with germline, which a read error may explain. The chain links TRBV7-9 to TRBJ2-7; 10 bases match TRBD1. The CDR3 has 15 amino acids. Germline values: CDR1 SEHNR, CDR2 FQNEAQ (reference sequence). The CDR3 nucleotides are TGTTCCAGCAGCTTAGATTGGACAGGGGGCTACGAGCAGTACTTC. This gives the protein CSSSLDWTGGYEQYF.

The chain combines TRBV9 with TRBJ2-5; TRBD1 matches 8 bases. Losses at the gene ends were 3 bases for V and 0 bases for J; bases not matched to a gene: 1. This CDR3 is built from 14 residues. Germline CDR1 and CDR2: SGDLS and YYNGEE. CDR3 amino acids: CASSDRGNQETQYF. The CDR3 DNA sequence: TGTGCCAGCAGCGACAGGGGGAACCAAGAGACCCAGTACTTC.

The chain combines TRBV6-9 with TRBJ1-6; 8 nucleotides match TRBD1. V was pared by 5 bases and J by 0 bases, with 15 bases of the junction left unmatched. There are 20 residues in the CDR3. Germline CDR1 MNHGY, CDR2 SVAAGI. CDR3 DNA: TGTGCCAGCAGTCAACCAGGACAGGGATGCTCGAGCTCCTATAATTCACCCCTCCACTTT. Residues: CASSQPGQGCSSSYNSPLHF.

This clone has just one count. V and J are TRBV5-4 and TRBJ2-7; tentative D call: TRBD2 (5 bases). Germline V gene data show CDR1 as SGHNT and CDR2 as YYREEE (reference sequence). Trimming took 0 bases from V and 3 from J, leaving 19 bases between them. CDR3 length equals 17 residues. Here the CDR3 reads CASSLDGWVGSSYEQYF. The CDR3 coding sequence is TGTGCCAGCAGCTTGGATGGATGGGTTGGGAGTAGCTACGAGCAGTACTTC. Full variable domain (rest looked up from reference TRBV5-4 and TRBJ2-7): ETGVTQSPTHLIKTRGQQVTLRCSSQSGHNTVSWYQQALGQGPQFIFQYYREEENGRGNFPPRFSGLQFPNYSSELNVNALELDDSALYLCASSLDGWVGSSYEQYFGPGTRLTVT.

The genes are TRBV6-5 and TRBJ2-7, with 8 bases that match TRBD2. The CDR3 consists of 16 residues. The V gene end was trimmed by 0 bases and the J gene end by 3 bases; junction bases not matched to a gene: 7. Germline V CDR1 and CDR2: MNHEY, SVGAGI. In DNA, the CDR3 is TGTGCCAGCAGTTACTCCCAGGCCCGGGGGGGCTACGAGCAGTACTTC. As protein: CASSYSQARGGYEQYF.

The rearrangement uses TRBV15 and TRBJ1-5, with D perhaps matching TRBD1 (5 bases). Germline CDR1 reads LNHNV; CDR2 reads YYDKDF (reference sequence). CDR3 length equals 16 residues. Deletions cut 5 bases from V and 3 bases from J, with 17 bases between. CDR3 sequence reads: CATSSRTAGLNQPQHF. For the CDR3, the DNA is TGTGCCACCAGCTCTCGAACGGCGGGGCTCAATCAGCCCCAGCATTTT. Together with reference TRBV15 and TRBJ1-5, the CDR3 gives the full variable domain: DAMVIQNPRYQVTQFGKPVTLSCSQTLNHNVMYWYQQKSSQAPKLLFHYYDKDFNNEADTPDNFQSRRPNTSFCFLDIRSPGLGDTAMYLCATSSRTAGLNQPQHFGDGTRLSIL.

V is TRBV2 and J is TRBJ1-3; no clear D. The CDR3 covers 14 residues. Trimming shortened V by 6 bases and J by 4 bases, and 13 bases separated the two germline ends. CDR1 and CDR2 from the germline V gene are SNHLY and FYNNEI. The CDR3 coding sequence is TGTGCCAGCAGCCCGAACCTAGGAGGAAACACCATATATTTT. The encoded protein is CASSPNLGGNTIYF. Combining the CDR3 with reference TRBV2 and TRBJ1-3 gives the whole variable domain EPEVTQTPSHQVTQMGQEVILRCVPISNHLYFYWYRQILGQKVEFLVSFYNNEISEKSEIFDDQFSVERPDGSNFTLKIRSTKLEDSAMYFCASSPNLGGNTIYFGEGSWLTVV.